The clone carrying this T cell receptor beta chain was detected only once. The data were obtained in a study of control samples from healthy donors and cancer patients. The CDR3 extends over 16 amino acids. Germline V gene lookup returns CDR1 MGHRA and CDR2 YSYEKL. Trimming shortened V by 0 bases and J by 3 bases, and 12 bases separated the two germline ends. Clones were sequenced by immunoSEQ multiplex PCR, and TCRdb holds only the in-frame ones, with some missing. Of some 94,000 clones listed, 70% to 90% were seen once; the top ten hold less than 10%. The receptor comes from a woman aged 45-60 years with colorectal cancer. This chain connects TRBV4-1 to TRBJ2-1; TRBD2 is a possible D gene (6 bases). Sequenced input: PBMCs. CDR3 DNA sequence: TGCGCCAGCAGCCAAGATTCTGACGGGGGCTACAATGAGCAGTTCTTC. Translated, it gives CASSQDSDGGYNEQFF.